The rows below give T cell receptor beta chains drawn from one sample of a study of blood T cell repertoires in COVID-19. TCRdb's copy holds only in-frame clones and misses some; the assay was immunoSEQ multiplex PCR. The sample yields some 100,000 clones, approximately 80% seen once. Material for sequencing was peripheral blood. These receptor sequences come from a man in his fifties or sixties with active or convalescent COVID-19. CDR3s include the opening cysteine and the closing phenylalanine or tryptophan. A D gene is named only where the DNA matches it firmly. Expanded clones get a size class; other rows say once, few or many, or leave the size out.

V	D	J	size	CDR3	DNA
TRBV5-1	-	TRBJ1-4	-	CASSKQALPNEKLFF	TGCGCCAGCAGCAAACAGGCTTTGCCTAATGAAAAACTGTTTTTT
TRBV3-1/TRBV3-2	-	TRBJ1-4	-	CASSQEGGLSEKLFF	TGTGCCAGCAGCCAAGAAGGAGGGCTTAGTGAAAAACTGTTTTTT
TRBV25-1	-	TRBJ2-1	-	CASSSPRNEQFF	TGTGCCAGCAGTTCTCCCCGGAATGAGCAGTTCTTC
TRBV11-3	-	TRBJ1-1	-	CASSSDSIGNTEAFF	TGTGCCAGCAGCTCGGACAGTATCGGAAACACTGAAGCTTTCTTT
TRBV5-6	-	TRBJ1-2	few	CASSLVGPGYGYTF	TGTGCCAGCAGCTTGGTGGGGCCTGGCTATGGCTACACCTTC
TRBV19	-	TRBJ1-5	-	CASSWGHPSNQPQHF	TGTGCCAGTAGTTGGGGGCATCCTAGCAATCAGCCCCAGCATTTT
TRBV19	-	TRBJ1-1	-	CASSIVGTMNTEAFF	TGTGCCAGTAGTATAGTGGGGACTATGAACACTGAAGCTTTCTTT
TRBV24-1	TRBD2	TRBJ2-1	-	CATRGLTFF	TGTGCCACCAGGGGACTAACCTTCTTC
TRBV19	-	TRBJ2-4	-	CASSPRLRNIQYF	TGTGCCAGTAGTCCGCGACTGAGAAACATTCAGTACTTC
TRBV4-2	TRBD2	TRBJ2-7	-	CASSPTNSGYDYEQYF	TGTGCCAGCAGCCCGACAAATAGCGGGTATGACTACGAGCAGTACTTC
TRBV6-1	TRBD2	TRBJ2-1	-	CASSDGRTSGMSSYNEQFF	TGTGCCAGCAGTGATGGCAGGACTAGCGGGATGAGCTCCTACAATGAGCAGTTCTTC
TRBV5-1	TRBD2	TRBJ2-1	-	CASSEGLADPSFF	TGCGCCAGCAGCGAGGGACTAGCGGATCCATCGTTCTTC
TRBV24-1	-	TRBJ2-2	-	CATSDPTANTGELFF	TGTGCCACCAGTGATCCGACAGCGAACACCGGGGAGCTGTTTTTT
TRBV27	-	TRBJ1-1	-	CASSLFPGSVGDTEAFF	TGTGCCAGCAGTTTATTTCCGGGGTCAGTGGGTGACACTGAAGCTTTCTTT
TRBV5-6	-	TRBJ2-7	-	CASSFPGSSYEQYF	TGTGCCAGCAGCTTCCCGGGGAGCTCCTACGAGCAGTACTTC
TRBV27	TRBD1	TRBJ1-6	few	CASSSLTGFWNSPLHF	TGTGCCAGCAGTTCTTTGACAGGGTTTTGGAATTCACCCCTCCACTTT
TRBV10-2	-	TRBJ2-2	-	CASRSSSNTGELFF	TGCGCCAGCAGGAGCTCGTCGAACACCGGGGAGCTGTTTTTT
TRBV7-3	-	TRBJ2-5	-	CASSPQGGVRETQYF	TGTGCCAGCAGCCCCCAGGGGGGAGTAAGAGAGACCCAGTACTTC
TRBV15	TRBD1	TRBJ2-2	-	CATSRPGDSSNTGELFF	TGTGCCACCAGCAGACCTGGGGACAGCTCGAACACCGGGGAGCTGTTTTTT
TRBV19	-	TRBJ1-3	few	CASSTGDSGNTIYF	TGTGCCAGTAGTACAGGGGACTCTGGAAACACCATATATTTT
TRBV5-1	TRBD1	TRBJ2-2	-	CASSLARQGYRTGELFF	TGCGCCAGCAGCTTGGCCCGACAGGGTTACCGAACCGGGGAGCTGTTTTTT
TRBV3-1/TRBV3-2	-	TRBJ2-7	-	CASSRIGRETFYEQYF	TGTGCCAGCAGCCGAATCGGACGGGAAACGTTCTACGAGCAGTACTTC
TRBV5-4	-	TRBJ2-7	-	CASSLLNSYEQYF	TGTGCCAGCAGCTTGTTAAATTCTTACGAGCAGTACTTC
TRBV29-1	-	TRBJ1-2	-	CSVEVWPGYTF	TGCAGCGTTGAAGTCTGGCCTGGCTACACCTTC
TRBV3-1/TRBV3-2	TRBD1	TRBJ2-5	-	CASSRGQGGGETQYF	TGTGCCAGCAGCCGCGGACAGGGTGGGGGAGAGACCCAGTACTTC
TRBV3-1/TRBV3-2	-	TRBJ2-7	-	CASSQGATTYEQYF	TGTGCCAGCAGCCAGGGCGCCACCACCTACGAGCAGTACTTC
TRBV5-1	TRBD2	TRBJ2-3	-	CASSWTSGRSTDTQYF	TGCGCCAGCAGCTGGACTAGCGGGAGGAGCACAGATACGCAGTATTTT
TRBV28	-	TRBJ1-2	-	CASSRRQDGYTF	TGTGCCAGCAGCCGCCGACAGGATGGCTACACCTTC
TRBV19	-	TRBJ1-1	-	CASSIQGGGTEAFF	TGTGCCAGTAGTATACAGGGTGGTGGAACTGAAGCTTTCTTT
TRBV11-3	TRBD2	TRBJ2-2	-	CASSLVPGLAGSTGELFF	TGTGCCAGCAGCTTAGTCCCGGGACTAGCGGGTTCCACCGGGGAGCTGTTTTTT
TRBV7-8	-	TRBJ1-6	-	CASSLRGGRSSSYNSPLHF	TGTGCCAGCAGCTTAAGGGGAGGACGGTCGAGCTCCTATAATTCACCCCTCCACTTT
TRBV28	-	TRBJ1-5	-	CASSLVSREGQPQHF	TGTGCCAGCAGTTTAGTTTCAAGGGAGGGTCAGCCCCAGCATTTT
TRBV3-1/TRBV3-2	TRBD2	TRBJ2-7	-	CASKRGSSYEQYF	TGTGCCAGCAAGCGGGGGAGCTCCTACGAGCAGTACTTC